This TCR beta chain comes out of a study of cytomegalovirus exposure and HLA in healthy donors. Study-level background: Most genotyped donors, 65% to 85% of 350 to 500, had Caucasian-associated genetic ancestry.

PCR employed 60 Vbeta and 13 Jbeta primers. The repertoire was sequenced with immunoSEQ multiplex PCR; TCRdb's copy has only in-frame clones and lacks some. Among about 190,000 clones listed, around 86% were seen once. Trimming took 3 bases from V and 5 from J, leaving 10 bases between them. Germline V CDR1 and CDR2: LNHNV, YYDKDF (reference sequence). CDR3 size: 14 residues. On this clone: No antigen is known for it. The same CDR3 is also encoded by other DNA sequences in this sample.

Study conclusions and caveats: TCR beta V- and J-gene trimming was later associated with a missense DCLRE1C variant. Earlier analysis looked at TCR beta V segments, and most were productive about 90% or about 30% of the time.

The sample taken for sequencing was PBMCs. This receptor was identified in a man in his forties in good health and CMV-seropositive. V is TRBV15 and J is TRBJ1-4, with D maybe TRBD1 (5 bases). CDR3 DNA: TGTGCCACCAGCAGGGGGCGGGGGAATGAAAAACTGTTTTTT. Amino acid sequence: CATSRGRGNEKLFF.